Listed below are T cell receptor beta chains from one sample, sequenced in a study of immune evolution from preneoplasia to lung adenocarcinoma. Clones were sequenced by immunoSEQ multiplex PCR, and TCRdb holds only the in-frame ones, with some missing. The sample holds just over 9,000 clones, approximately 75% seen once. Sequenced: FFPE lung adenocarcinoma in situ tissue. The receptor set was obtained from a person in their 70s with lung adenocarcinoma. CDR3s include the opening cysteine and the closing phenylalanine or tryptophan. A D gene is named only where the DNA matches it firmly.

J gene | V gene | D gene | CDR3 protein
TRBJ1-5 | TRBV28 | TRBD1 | CASSLGTQGAAPNQPQHF
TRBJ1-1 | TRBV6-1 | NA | CASNVREWVTEAFF
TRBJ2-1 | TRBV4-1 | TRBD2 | CASSQDPAGGGNEQFF
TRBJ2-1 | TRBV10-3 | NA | CAISESTARNEQFF
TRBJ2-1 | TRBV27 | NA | CASSPSGNEQFF
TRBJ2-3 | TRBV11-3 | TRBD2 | CASSSTGGVTDTQYF
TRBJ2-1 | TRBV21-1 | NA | CASSKVGSSYDGQFF
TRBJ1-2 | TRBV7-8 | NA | CASSPYTGGYTF
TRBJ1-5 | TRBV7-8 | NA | CASSLVGRGDSNQPQHF
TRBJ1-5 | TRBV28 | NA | CASTLRGIRGQPQHF
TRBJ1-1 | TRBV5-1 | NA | CASSLQDTEAFF
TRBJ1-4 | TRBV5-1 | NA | CASSQDPAGRKLFF
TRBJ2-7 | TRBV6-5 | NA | CASRPTGRRNEQYF
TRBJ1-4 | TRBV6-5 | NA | CASSATLNEKLFF
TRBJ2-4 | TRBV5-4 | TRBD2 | CASSLAGGQAKNIQYF
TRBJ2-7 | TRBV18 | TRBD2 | CASSPGRGPYEQYF
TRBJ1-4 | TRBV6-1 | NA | CASSEQVDEKLFF
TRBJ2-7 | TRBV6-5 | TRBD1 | CASRFWTGWYEQYF
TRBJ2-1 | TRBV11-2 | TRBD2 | CASSFLIAGASYNEQFF
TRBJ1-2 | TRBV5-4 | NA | CASSLGENYGYTF
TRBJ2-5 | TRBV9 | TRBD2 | CASSVGGLAGGRGETQYF
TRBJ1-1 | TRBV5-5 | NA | CASSSQVLNTEAFF
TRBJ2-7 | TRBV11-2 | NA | CASSILAKTATYEQYF
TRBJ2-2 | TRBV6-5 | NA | CASRTGLTNTGELFF
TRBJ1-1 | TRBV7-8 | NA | CASSLVAPEGEAFF
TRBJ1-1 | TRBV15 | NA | CATSRVDSPTEAFF
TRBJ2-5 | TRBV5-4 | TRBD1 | CASSDPDRGTQETQYF
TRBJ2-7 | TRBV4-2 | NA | CASSLGLTTYEQYF
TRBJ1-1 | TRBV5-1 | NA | CASRPEVGPYTEAFF
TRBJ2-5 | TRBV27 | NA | CASRLWGQETQYF
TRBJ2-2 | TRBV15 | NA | CATSTGLITGELFF
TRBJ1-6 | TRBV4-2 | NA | CASSQDGAYNSPLHF